A single sample is the source of the 24 T cell receptor beta chains below, sequenced in a study of identical twins. From the 5' RACE reads, TCRdb called clonotypes with MiXCR, one entry per CDR3 protein. This table has 500,000 to 700,000 distinct CDR3 sequences, about 7.1% appearing once. These same records also appear under a second study, on yellow fever vaccine responses in identical twins.

The specimen sequenced was PBMCs. These receptors came from a woman younger than 35 in good health.

As to this clonotype: A much larger clonotype is one base distant, so this may be a read error. This rearrangement joins TRBV7-7 to TRBJ2-1; 7 bases fit TRBD1. The CDR3 length is 15 residues. V dropped 4 bases and J dropped 0; count of bases not matched to a gene: 3. Germline assignment: CDR1 SSHAT and CDR2 FNYEAQ (reference sequence). CDR3 in amino acids: CASSSGTASYNEQFF. The CDR3 coding sequence is TGTGCCAGCAGCTCCGGGACAGCCTCCTACAATGAGCAGTTCTTC.

This clonotype was recorded many times. The CDR3 protein is CASRVAGGAYNEQFF. The CDR3 DNA reads as TGTGCCAGCAGAGTAGCGGGAGGTGCCTACAATGAGCAGTTCTTC. The chain carries TRBV28 and TRBJ2-1; 10 positions agree with TRBD2. The CDR3 totals 15 residues. Germline loops: CDR1 MDHEN, CDR2 SYDVKM. With V trimmed by 6 bases and J by 2 bases, 4 bases remained unmatched.

This clonotype was counted many times. The chain combines TRBV7-2 with TRBJ1-1; D is perhaps TRBD1 (6 bases). Germline CDR1 is SGHTA and CDR2 is FQGNSA. Trimming took 2 bases from V and 6 from J, leaving 10 bases between them. The CDR3 has 13 residues. The DNA for the CDR3 is TGTGCCAGCAGCTTACAGGGGAGGTCTGAAGCTTTCTTT. It yields the protein CASSLQGRSEAFF.

The rearrangement uses TRBV24-1 and TRBJ1-2; D ambiguous. From germline, CDR1 is KGHDR and CDR2 SFDVKD. Trimming pared 0 bases from V and 2 bases from J, leaving 6 bases between. This CDR3 contains 14 residues. Here the CDR3 DNA reads TGTGCCACCAGTGATTTGACGGTAAACTATGGCTACACCTTC. Its translation is CATSDLTVNYGYTF.

This clonotype appeared many times. The chain combines TRBV6-4 with TRBJ2-3; 8 nucleotides line up with TRBD2. The CDR3 runs to 15 residues. Unmatched junction bases numbered 4, after V lost 5 bases and J lost 0 bases. The germline CDR1 and CDR2 sequences are MRHNA and SNTAGT. CDR3 nucleotides: TGTGCCAGCAGTTCCAGCGGGGGTAGCACAGATACGCAGTATTTT. Residues: CASSSSGGSTDTQYF.

This clonotype was recorded at least ten times. This chain links TRBV5-1 with TRBJ1-2; D call uncertain. Germline V lookup: CDR1 SGHRS, CDR2 YFSETQ. The V gene lost 0 bases and the J gene lost 6 bases, with 12 bases spanning the gap. CDR3 length: 14 residues. CDR3 loop: CASSLGPGGDGYTF. DNA of the CDR3: TGCGCCAGCAGCTTGGGACCGGGCGGCGATGGCTACACCTTC.

The genes are TRBV20-1 and TRBJ2-1, with TRBD2 identical over 9 bases. The V gene's germline CDR1 is DFQATT and CDR2 SNEGSKA (reference sequence). The CDR3 consists of 15 residues. J lost 5 bases, V lost 3 bases, and 8 bases had no gene match. The CDR3, as DNA: TGCAGTGCTAGGGGTCCTAGCGGGATCAACAATGAGCAGTTCTTC. Its protein is CSARGPSGINNEQFF.

This clonotype was recorded many times. This chain links TRBV27 with TRBJ1-1; the D gene is possibly TRBD1 (6 bases). The CDR3 is made up of 15 amino acids. Germline V gene lookup returns CDR1 MNHEY and CDR2 SMNVEV (reference sequence). Trimming removed 2 bases at V and 0 bases at J, with 10 bases between. For the CDR3, the DNA is TGTGCCAGCAGTTTAACAGGGTTCATGAACACTGAAGCTTTCTTT. Translated: CASSLTGFMNTEAFF.

This clonotype was counted at least ten times. The J gene is TRBJ2-1, the V gene TRBV5-5; 8 positions agree with TRBD1. V was pared by 0 bases and J by 7 bases, with 6 bases of the junction left unmatched. The CDR3 contains 15 residues. CDR1 SGHKS and CDR2 YYEKEE come from the germline V gene (reference sequence). CDR3 in DNA: TGTGCCAGCAGCTTGGGCAGGGGGCAATGGAATGAGCAGTTCTTC. Translating gives CASSLGRGQWNEQFF.

This chain connects TRBV5-4 to TRBJ2-1; D is perhaps TRBD2 (5 bases). The CDR3 is 16 residues long. Trimming stripped 0 bases from V and 0 bases from J, with 10 bases between. Per the germline V gene, CDR1 is SGHNT and CDR2 is YYREEE (reference sequence). CDR3 in DNA: TGTGCCAGCAGCTTGGGCATAGGAGGCTCCTACAATGAGCAGTTCTTC. Protein: CASSLGIGGSYNEQFF. The complete variable domain, with remaining parts taken from reference TRBV5-4 and TRBJ2-1, reads ETGVTQSPTHLIKTRGQQVTLRCSSQSGHNTVSWYQQALGQGPQFIFQYYREEENGRGNFPPRFSGLQFPNYSSELNVNALELDDSALYLCASSLGIGGSYNEQFFGPGTRLTVL.

The sample holds many counts of this clonotype. The chain has TRBV20-1 and TRBJ2-3; 8 bases fit TRBD2. This CDR3 is built from 13 residues. V lost 4 bases to trimming and J lost 8 bases; unmatched junction nucleotides: 8. The germline CDR1 and CDR2 sequences are DFQATT and SNEGSKA (reference sequence). The CDR3 DNA is TGCAGTGCTATTGGCCCGGGGGGGGGTACGCAGTATTTT. It is translated as CSAIGPGGGTQYF.

In this sample, this clonotype turned up many times. The V and J genes are TRBV4-2 and TRBJ2-5; TRBD2 matches 15 bases. Germline values: CDR1 LGHNA, CDR2 YNFKEQ. The trim removed 0 bases at V and 4 bases at J, leaving 3 bases unmatched. CDR3 size: 17 residues. This CDR3 reads CASSQDPGLAGGETQYF. CDR3 sequence (DNA): TGTGCCAGCAGCCAAGATCCGGGACTAGCGGGAGGAGAGACCCAGTACTTC.

This rearrangement joins TRBV4-1 to TRBJ2-6; D call uncertain. The CDR3 runs to 17 residues. Germline lookup yields CDR1 MGHRA and CDR2 YSYEKL. Trimming took off 5 bases at V and 0 bases at J, with 14 bases between the two ends. CDR3 region: CASSWDRRFSGANVLTF. CDR3 DNA: TGCGCCAGCAGCTGGGATAGACGGTTCTCTGGGGCCAACGTCCTGACTTTC.

This clonotype was observed a handful of times. The chain employs TRBV20-1 and TRBJ2-2; perhaps TRBD1 as D (5 bases). Germline CDR1 reads DFQATT; CDR2 reads SNEGSKA (reference sequence). V was cut by 3 bases and J by 5 bases, with 13 bases left in between. The CDR3 is made up of 14 amino acids. The CDR3 reads CSASKGFSTGELFF. The CDR3, as DNA: TGCAGTGCTAGTAAGGGGTTCTCTACCGGGGAGCTGTTTTTT.

This clonotype was observed a few times. The chain is built from TRBV20-1 and TRBJ2-7; 7 bases are shared with TRBD2. The CDR3 loop spans 15 amino acids. Per the germline V gene, CDR1 is DFQATT and CDR2 is SNEGSKA (reference sequence). With V trimmed by 4 bases and J by 3 bases, 12 bases remained unmatched. DNA for the CDR3: TGCAGTGCTATCACAGCGGGAACGGGAAGCTACGAGCAGTACGTC. It yields the protein CSAITAGTGSYEQYV.

The CDR3 sequence: CASSQRGTEAFF. In DNA form, the CDR3 reads TGTGCCAGCAGCCAGAGGGGTACTGAAGCTTTCTTT. V gene TRBV7-9 combines with J gene TRBJ1-1, with D maybe TRBD1 (5 bases). This CDR3 region has 12 residues. The V and J ends lost 5 bases and 5 bases respectively, with 9 bases between them. Germline loops: CDR1 SEHNR, CDR2 FQNEAQ (reference sequence). Complete variable domain (other parts from reference TRBV7-9 and TRBJ1-1): DTGVSQNPRHKITKRGQNVTFRCDPISEHNRLYWYRQTLGQGPEFLTYFQNEAQLEKSRLLSDRFSAERPKGSFSTLEIQRTEQGDSAMYLCASSQRGTEAFFGQGTRLTVV.

The J gene is TRBJ2-7, the V gene TRBV12-3 or TRBV12-4; D gene uncertain. With 0 bases removed from V and 0 bases from J, the gap between germline ends came to 12 bases. The length of the CDR3 is 16 residues. The CDR3 is CASSLAPQVGSYEQYF. CDR3 nucleotide sequence: TGTGCCAGCAGTTTAGCCCCCCAGGTAGGCTCCTACGAGCAGTACTTC.

This chain links TRBV5-1 with TRBJ1-6, with a possible D match to TRBD1 (5 bases). CDR1 and CDR2 (germline): SGHRS, YFSETQ. V dropped 2 bases and J dropped 7 bases, with 10 bases sitting between them. The CDR3 totals 14 residues. The CDR3 region has the DNA TGCGCCAGCAGCTTTGGGGGTGAAAATTCACCCCTCCACTTT. Residues: CASSFGGENSPLHF.

There are a few counts of this clonotype. The chain carries TRBV3-1 and TRBJ2-1; 10 bases agree with TRBD2. Germline CDR1 and CDR2: LGHDT and YNNKEL (reference sequence). Losses at the gene ends were 2 bases for V and 7 bases for J; bases not matched to a gene: 5. The CDR3 has 15 amino acids. Here the CDR3 reads CASSQLASGGNEQFF. As DNA, the CDR3 is TGTGCCAGCAGCCAACTTGCTAGCGGGGGAAATGAGCAGTTCTTC.

To note about this clonotype: Since a much larger clone is just one base distant, this may be a read error. The chain recombines TRBV12-3 or TRBV12-4 with TRBJ1-4; TRBD1 matches 10 bases. There are 15 residues in the CDR3. The CDR3 nucleotides read TGTGCCTGCAGTCCGACCGGGACAGGGGACGAAAAACTGTTTTTT. This translates into CACSPTGTGDEKLFF.

The table lists this clonotype with many counts. The rearrangement links TRBV27 to TRBJ1-4, with D tentatively TRBD1 (5 bases). V was shortened by 4 bases and J by 4 bases, with 13 bases between the two germline ends. The CDR3 runs 15 residues. Germline values: CDR1 MNHEY, CDR2 SMNVEV (reference sequence). The CDR3 sequence is CASSSPGRRNEKLFF. CDR3 nucleotide sequence: TGTGCCAGCAGTTCTCCGGGACGGCGTAATGAAAAACTGTTTTTT. Full variable domain (missing parts from reference TRBV27 and TRBJ1-4): EAQVTQNPRYLITVTGKKLTVTCSQNMNHEYMSWYRQDPGLGLRQIYYSMNVEVTDKGDVPEGYKVSRKEKRNFPLILESPSPNQTSLYFCASSSPGRRNEKLFFGSGTQLSVL.

Comment on this clonotype: The junction departs from the called germline gene at one end, perhaps through a read error. The V gene is TRBV12-3 or TRBV12-4, the J gene TRBJ2-5, with 9 bases identical to TRBD1. This CDR3 has 15 amino acids. DNA for the CDR3: TGTGACAGCAGTTTTGGGACAGGGCCTAAAGAGACCCAGTACTTC. This gives the protein CDSSFGTGPKETQYF.

The V and J genes are TRBV3-1 and TRBJ1-2, with D possibly being TRBD1 (5 bases). V was clipped by 0 bases and J by 4 bases, with 15 bases between them. Germline assignment: CDR1 LGHDT and CDR2 YNNKEL (reference sequence). This CDR3 contains 16 residues. In DNA form, the CDR3 reads TGTGCCAGCAGCCAAGATTTTCAGGGTACCGGCTATGGCTACACCTTC. It codes for CASSQDFQGTGYGYTF.

The chain is built from TRBV20-1 and TRBJ2-1; TRBD2 aligns across 7 bases. The ends lost 0 bases at V and 9 bases at J; junction bases unmatched: 8. The CDR3 has 14 residues. Germline-derived CDR1 and CDR2 are DFQATT and SNEGSKA (reference sequence). Here the CDR3 reads CSAREGSGFTEQFF. DNA for the CDR3: TGCAGTGCTAGAGAGGGTAGCGGGTTCACTGAGCAGTTCTTC.